This TCR beta chain stems from a study of human thymus T cells. Findings of the study overall: What appeared biased in thymic and blood repertoires was the usage of V and J genes.

It was from resections taken during corrective heart surgery that the thymus tissue came. Healthy Finnish infants undergoing corrective surgery for congenital heart defects were used as donors. Germline trimming cut 4 bases from V and 2 bases from J; bases unmatched to any gene: 15. CDR3 size: 18 residues. In germline, CDR1 is GTSNPN, CDR2 SVGIG (reference sequence). With regard to this clone: What it recognizes is unknown.

The protocol was immunoSEQ multiplex PCR, while the TCRdb copy is restricted to in-frame clones and leaves out a portion. Here the sample spans tens of thousands of clones, roughly 96% being singletons. Sequencing was performed on thymus tissue. This receptor was obtained from a girl under three years old with a congenital heart defect but otherwise immunologically healthy. The V and J genes are TRBV30 and TRBJ2-1; TRBD1 agrees at 9 bases. CDR3 residues: CAWKEQGAGRRAYNEQFF. The CDR3, as DNA: TGTGCCTGGAAGGAACAGGGGGCTGGTAGGAGGGCCTACAATGAGCAGTTCTTC.